The subject of this entry is one T cell receptor (beta chain). The antigen is unknown. A multiplex PCR was run with 60 Vbeta primers and 13 Jbeta primers. Profiling relied on immunoSEQ multiplex PCR, and the TCRdb table lists in-frame clones only, not all of them. The data show roughly 88,000 clones, about three quarters seen once. These data are taken from a study of cytomegalovirus exposure and HLA in healthy donors. Germline V gene lookup returns CDR1 SGHNT and CDR2 YYREEE (reference sequence). After removal of 4 bases from V and 5 bases from J, the junction contained 3 bases not matched to a gene. This CDR3 has 13 amino acids. Points from the study as a whole: There were several of the most significant clusters that appeared linked to common viral pathogens in a later analysis. When analyzed later, a missense DCLRE1C variant was found to be linked to TCR beta V- and J-gene trimming. It was confirmed in vitro that a few of the CMV-associated chains were specific for CMV antigens.

This chain joins TRBV5-4 and TRBJ2-3; 8 bases are a match to TRBD1. Sequenced material: PBMCs. This TCR was recovered from a man aged 30 to 39 in good health and CMV-seropositive. As DNA, the CDR3 is TGTGCCAGCAGCGTTGACAGGGGAGATACGCAGTATTTT. It specifies CASSVDRGDTQYF.